A selection of T cell receptor beta chains follows, all from one sample in a study of T cells in Graves' hyperthyroidism and ophthalmopathy. TCRdb redid the calling of the multiplex PCR reads with MiXCR, one entry per CDR3 protein. There are approximately 400,000 distinct CDR3 sequences in the sample; around 13% occur only once, and approximately 9.9% lies in the top ten. Sequencing was done on a sample of blood. The receptors stem from a woman aged 55-75 years with Graves' hyperthyroidism. Each CDR3 is given with its conserved first and last residue. A D gene is named only where the DNA matches it firmly. Clone size, where shown, is once, few, many, or a class for clones that have expanded.

DNA	CDR3	J	size	D	V
TGCGCCAGCAGCTTGGCGGGCATTAACTCCTACAATGAGCAGTTCTTC	CASSLAGINSYNEQFF	TRBJ2-1	few	.	TRBV5-1
TGCGCCAGCAGCTTGATGCCACGGGACTACATTGCGGGGACCCCTAACTATGGCTACACCTTC	CASSLMPRDYIAGTPNYGYTF	TRBJ1-2	many	.	TRBV5-1
TGTGCCAGCAGCTTAGACGCGGGACGGGAGCAGTTCTTC	CASSLDAGREQFF	TRBJ2-1	.	.	TRBV11-2
TGTGCCAGCAGCCCCCATTTCAACACCGGGGAGCTGTTTTTT	CASSPHFNTGELFF	TRBJ2-2	.	.	TRBV7-2
TGCGCCAGCAGCCCTACGGCAGGGGAAGGGCAGCCCCAGCATTTT	CASSPTAGEGQPQHF	TRBJ1-5	many	.	TRBV5-1
TGCGCCAGCAGCGAGGGACAGGGAAGAGCTTTCTTT	CASSEGQGRAFF	TRBJ1-1	few	TRBD1	TRBV10-2
TGTGCCAGCAGCGTAGCATGGGTTGGAGAGACCCAGTACTTC	CASSVAWVGETQYF	TRBJ2-5	.	.	TRBV9
TGTGCCAGCAGCTTCGGTAACAGGGGGCGCATCAACGAGCAGTACTTC	CASSFGNRGRINEQYF	TRBJ2-7	many	TRBD1	TRBV7-9
TGTGCCAGCAGCACCCCTAGACAGGTGATCTACGAGCAGTACTTC	CASSTPRQVIYEQYF	TRBJ2-7	.	.	TRBV6-1
TGTGCCAGCAGACCGAGAGGACTAGCGGGGGGGGCCGGGGAGCTGTTTTTT	CASRPRGLAGGAGELFF	TRBJ2-2	.	TRBD2	TRBV7-2
TGCGCCAGCAGCTTGGCTGGACAAAGTGAGACCCAGTACTTC	CASSLAGQSETQYF	TRBJ2-5	few	.	TRBV5-1
TGTGCCAGCAGCTTAGATCCAGGGGGCAATGAGCAGTTCTTC	CASSLDPGGNEQFF	TRBJ2-1	many	TRBD1	TRBV11-3
TGTGCCAGCAGTGATGGGACAGGGATTGGGGGTACGCAGTATTTT	CASSDGTGIGGTQYF	TRBJ2-3	many	TRBD1	TRBV6-1
TGTGCCAGCAGCTTAGACCTGGGTTCCTACGAGCAGTACTTC	CASSLDLGSYEQYF	TRBJ2-7	many	.	TRBV11-3
TGCGCCAGCAGCTTGAGTCTAGCGGGACTCACGATCGGTTCCTACGAGCAGTACTTC	CASSLSLAGLTIGSYEQYF	TRBJ2-7	.	TRBD2	TRBV5-1
TGTGCCAGCACCTGGGGGGTGGGGACTAGTTACAATGAGCAGTTCTTC	CASTWGVGTSYNEQFF	TRBJ2-1	many	TRBD2	TRBV2
TGTGCCAGTAGTCCAGGACTAGCGGGACCCCTCGAGCAGTACTTC	CASSPGLAGPLEQYF	TRBJ2-7	.	TRBD2	TRBV19
TGTGCCAGCAGCCAAGAGACGACCCCTTGGTACGAGCAGTACTTC	CASSQETTPWYEQYF	TRBJ2-7	.	.	TRBV3-1
TGTGCCAGTAGTATCGGCGGGAGAAGCTCCTACGAGCAGTACTTC	CASSIGGRSSYEQYF	TRBJ2-7	.	TRBD2	TRBV19
TGTGCCAGCAGCTCGATTAGCGGGAGGGCCCACAATGAGCAGTTCTTC	CASSSISGRAHNEQFF	TRBJ2-1	few	TRBD2	TRBV11-3
TGTGCCAGCAGTTCCCCAACGGAGCTGCAAGAGACCCAGTACTTC	CASSSPTELQETQYF	TRBJ2-5	many	.	TRBV12-3/TRBV12-4
TGTGCCAGCAGCTTAGATGCCGGACAGATAAATCAGCCCCAGCATTTT	CASSLDAGQINQPQHF	TRBJ1-5	.	.	TRBV7-8
TGTGCCAGCAGCTTAGTATACAATGAGCAGTTCTTC	CASSLVYNEQFF	TRBJ2-1	many	.	TRBV11-3
TGTGCCAGCAGCCCACCCCTTTCCAGGGGACCTGAAGCTTTCTTT	CASSPPLSRGPEAFF	TRBJ1-1	many	.	TRBV7-9
TGTGCCAGCAGTCGACTCCTCGGACAGCCCACAGATACGCAGTATTTT	CASSRLLGQPTDTQYF	TRBJ2-3	many	.	TRBV27
TGTGCCAGCAGTTTTGCTAGCGGGAGGGATACGCAGTATTTT	CASSFASGRDTQYF	TRBJ2-3	.	TRBD2	TRBV12-3/TRBV12-4
TGCAGTGCTAGAGTTGGAGGGTCAGGCAGCCGGGAGCTGTTTTTT	CSARVGGSGSRELFF	TRBJ2-2	.	.	TRBV20-1
TGCGCCAGCAGCCAACGCCCTCTAGCCGCGGACCTCTCCTACGAGCAGTACTTC	CASSQRPLAADLSYEQYF	TRBJ2-7	few	.	TRBV4-1
TGCGCCAGCAGCTTGGGGGGGACAGGGTCCCAAGAGACCCAGTACTTC	CASSLGGTGSQETQYF	TRBJ2-5	.	TRBD1	TRBV5-1
TGCGCCAGCAGCTCCGGGACAGGGGATTCGGAGACCCAGTACTTC	CASSSGTGDSETQYF	TRBJ2-5	few	TRBD1	TRBV5-1
TGCAGTGCTAGAATCTTGGAGACCCAGTACTTC	CSARILETQYF	TRBJ2-5	many	.	TRBV20-1
TGTGCCAGCAGCCGCGCGGGTGGGGGCGACGGCTATGGCTACACCTTC	CASSRAGGGDGYGYTF	TRBJ1-2	many	.	TRBV7-9
TGTGCCAGCACCCTTCCCGGGACTAGCGGAAATGAGCAGTTCTTC	CASTLPGTSGNEQFF	TRBJ2-1	many	TRBD2	TRBV28
TGTGCCAGCAGTCCCTACTTAGCCCCTGTTACGGCTGAAGCTTTCTTT	CASSPYLAPVTAEAFF	TRBJ1-1	many	.	TRBV12-3/TRBV12-4
TGTGCCAGCAGCGCAACCGGGACAGGGGGGTTTAAGGAGCAGTTCTTC	CASSATGTGGFKEQFF	TRBJ2-1	many	TRBD1	TRBV3-1
TGCAGTGCTAGAGTGTTCGGGCGGGTAGCGGGAGGGCCTCTGTACTTC	CSARVFGRVAGGPLYF	TRBJ2-5	many	TRBD2	TRBV20-1
TGTGCCAGCAGCCTGGAGTCCGCCGGGGAGCTGTTTTTT	CASSLESAGELFF	TRBJ2-2	few	.	TRBV7-9
TGTGCCAGCAGCTTGGTCGGACTAGCGGGATACTACGAGCAGTACTTC	CASSLVGLAGYYEQYF	TRBJ2-7	.	TRBD2	TRBV5-6
TGCAGTGCTAGGGACTCGCTGGCGTCCTATAATTCACCCCTCCACTTT	CSARDSLASYNSPLHF	TRBJ1-6	many	.	TRBV20-1
TGTGCCAGCAGCTTAGCGGGGAACAAACATGGGGCCTCTAACTATGGCTACACCTTC	CASSLAGNKHGASNYGYTF	TRBJ1-2	.	.	TRBV7-9
TGTGCCAGCAGTCCGACTAGCGGGAGGGGTAACGAGCAGTACTTC	CASSPTSGRGNEQYF	TRBJ2-7	many	TRBD2	TRBV12-3/TRBV12-4
TGCAGTGCTAGCCGGGACACTGGGTCCTACGAGCAGTACTTC	CSASRDTGSYEQYF	TRBJ2-7	few	.	TRBV20-1
TGTGCCAGCAGCGTGACAGGGGGCCCAGCTTTCTTT	CASSVTGGPAFF	TRBJ1-1	many	TRBD1	TRBV11-3
TGTGCCAGCAGCGAACAGCCTAACTATGGCTACACCTTC	CASSEQPNYGYTF	TRBJ1-2	.	.	TRBV11-2
TGTGCCTGGACCGGGGGCGAAGATACGCAGTATTTT	CAWTGGEDTQYF	TRBJ2-3	.	.	TRBV30
TGTGCCTGGACCCCCAGGGGGCGGAGCAGCTATGGCTACACCTTC	CAWTPRGRSSYGYTF	TRBJ1-2	many	TRBD1	TRBV30